A single sample gave rise to the 32 T cell receptor beta chains below, sequenced in a study of cytomegalovirus exposure and HLA in healthy donors. The PCR employed 60 Vbeta primers together with 13 Jbeta primers. Here immunoSEQ multiplex PCR was the method, and the copy in TCRdb shows in-frame clones only, minus some. The repertoire holds 200,000 to 250,000 clones, with 77% as singletons. The specimen was PBMCs. These receptors all stem from a woman aged 55-69 years in good health and CMV-seropositive.

CDR3 bases: TGTGCCAGCAGCTTAAATCGACTAGCGGGGGGGCCGAACACCGGGGAGCTGTTTTTT. It translates to CASSLNRLAGGPNTGELFF. The V call is TRBV7-3, the J call TRBJ2-2; the match to TRBD2 covers 14 bases. With 1 base clipped from V and 0 bases from J, the junction kept 4 bases outside the gene matches. Germline values: CDR1 SGHTA, CDR2 FQGTGA. The CDR3 length is 19 residues.

The chain recombines TRBV7-2 with TRBJ1-6; D is uncertain. V lost 5 bases, J lost 7 bases, and 9 bases lay in between. Germline V gives CDR1 SGHTA, CDR2 FQGNSA. This CDR3 region has 13 residues. The CDR3 nucleotides read TGTGCCAGCAGCCCCCCGGGGAATTCACCCCTCCACTTT. This translates into CASSPPGNSPLHF.

The count of this clone is one. The chain links TRBV6-6 to TRBJ1-5; D is perhaps TRBD1 (5 bases). Between the trimmed V and J ends, which lost 6 bases and 0 bases, there was a span of 9 bases. From germline, CDR1 is MNHNY and CDR2 SVGAGI (reference sequence). The CDR3 totals 14 residues. This CDR3 reads CASSSTVSNQPQHF. The CDR3 DNA follows: TGTGCCAGCAGCTCGACAGTTAGCAATCAGCCCCAGCATTTT.

The chain recombines TRBV5-6 with TRBJ2-5; unclear D gene. Germline V lookup: CDR1 SGHDT, CDR2 YYEEEE. The CDR3 spans 12 residues. Trimming pared 1 base from V and 9 bases from J, leaving 10 bases between. The CDR3 loop is CASSLRGTAQYF. The CDR3 nucleotides read TGTGCCAGCAGCTTGAGAGGAACGGCCCAGTACTTC.

The gene calls are TRBV5-1 and TRBJ2-7; 9 bases fit TRBD1. J was trimmed by 5 bases and V by 4 bases; bases with no gene match: 7. Germline lookup yields CDR1 SGHRS and CDR2 YFSETQ. This CDR3 has 14 amino acids. Here the CDR3 reads CASSAQGQGDEQYF. The CDR3 DNA sequence: TGCGCCAGCAGCGCCCAGGGACAGGGTGACGAGCAGTACTTC.

The chain recombines TRBV5-1 with TRBJ1-2; possible D gene TRBD1, 5 bases. The CDR3 has 15 residues. Germline CDR1 SGHRS, CDR2 YFSETQ. The germline V and J ends were trimmed by 3 bases and 3 bases, with 15 bases remaining between them. CDR3 sequence: CASSSESGQHYGYTF. CDR3 nucleotides: TGCGCCAGCAGCTCCGAGTCCGGACAACACTATGGCTACACCTTC. The full variable domain, with the rest looked up from reference TRBV5-1 and TRBJ1-2, is KAGVTQTPRYLIKTRGQQVTLSCSPISGHRSVSWYQQTPGQGLQFLFEYFSETQRNKGNFPGRFSGRQFSNSRSEMNVSTLELGDSALYLCASSSESGQHYGYTFGSGTRLTVV.

The chain combines TRBV18 with TRBJ1-4, with TRBD1 matching over 10 bases. This CDR3 is built from 18 residues. J was trimmed by 7 bases and V by 4 bases; bases with no gene match: 15. CDR1 is KGHSH and CDR2 is LQKENI in the germline V gene. The CDR3 DNA reads TGTGCCAGCTCACAGAATCGGCGAGGGGACAGGGGAACTGAAAAACTGTTTTTT. Translation: CASSQNRRGDRGTEKLFF.

The genes are TRBV4-3 and TRBJ1-6; D is undetermined. Looked up from germline, CDR1 is LGHNA and CDR2 is YSLEER. Trimming removed 0 bases at V and 9 bases at J, with 9 bases between. The CDR3 runs 14 residues. CDR3 DNA sequence: TGCGCCAGCAGCCAAGAGGTCTCAGGTTCACCCCTCCACTTT. Amino acids: CASSQEVSGSPLHF.

The chain recombines TRBV5-1 with TRBJ2-1; 7 bases align to TRBD1. The V and J ends lost 4 bases and 3 bases, in that order; junction bases with no gene match: 7. The CDR3 has 15 residues. The germline CDR1 and CDR2 sequences are SGHRS and YFSETQ. The CDR3 loop reads CASSTRTGFYNEQFF. The CDR3 nucleotides read TGCGCCAGCAGCACCCGGACAGGTTTCTACAATGAGCAGTTCTTC.

In its sample, this clone was seen once. In nucleotides, the CDR3 is TGTGCCAGCTCACCACCGGCAGGGCGAGACTATGGCTACACCTTC. It specifies CASSPPAGRDYGYTF. The chain joins TRBV18 to TRBJ1-2; tentative D call: TRBD1 (5 bases). Between the trimmed V and J ends, which lost 0 bases and 3 bases, there was a span of 11 bases. CDR1 is KGHSH, CDR2 LQKENI, per germline. CDR3 length equals 15 residues. The entire variable domain, with the rest obtained from reference TRBV18 and TRBJ1-2, is as follows: NAGVMQNPRHLVRRRGQEARLRCSPMKGHSHVYWYRQLPEEGLKFMVYLQKENIIDESGMPKERFSAEFPKEGPSILRIQQVVRGDSAAYFCASSPPAGRDYGYTFGSGTRLTVV.

The chain combines TRBV4-1 with TRBJ2-1, with 7 bases fitting TRBD2. Germline CDR1 MGHRA, CDR2 YSYEKL. This CDR3 has 16 residues. Losses at the gene ends were 0 bases for V and 2 bases for J; bases not matched to a gene: 4. The CDR3 loop is CASSQENRGAYNEQFF. The CDR3 region has the DNA TGCGCCAGCAGCCAAGAGAATCGGGGGGCCTACAATGAGCAGTTCTTC.

V is TRBV11-2 and J is TRBJ2-7; D is perhaps TRBD2 (7 bases). V dropped 6 bases and J dropped 4 bases, with 22 bases sitting between them. Germline V CDR1 and CDR2: SGHAT, FQNNGV. CDR3 length: 16 amino acids. The CDR3 nucleotides read TGTGCCAGCAGGACCCCGGGGAGGGGGGGCCGGTACGAGCAGTACTTC. Amino acids: CASRTPGRGGRYEQYF. Based on the CDR3 plus reference TRBV11-2 and TRBJ2-7, the full variable domain is EAGVAQSPRYKIIEKRQSVAFWCNPISGHATLYWYQQILGQGPKLLIQFQNNGVVDDSQLPKDRFSAERLKGVDSTLKIQPAKLEDSAVYLCASRTPGRGGRYEQYFGPGTRLTVT.

The J gene is TRBJ1-2, the V gene TRBV28; 8 bases are shared with TRBD1. The germline CDR1 and CDR2 sequences are MDHEN and SYDVKM. The CDR3 extends over 12 amino acids. The ends lost 6 bases at V and 6 bases at J; junction bases unmatched: 3. The CDR3 loop is CASRVQGDGYTF. As DNA, the CDR3 is TGTGCCAGCAGAGTACAGGGGGATGGCTACACCTTC.

V gene TRBV5-6 combines with J gene TRBJ1-5; D might be TRBD1 (5 bases). Trimming stripped 0 bases from V and 5 bases from J, with 12 bases between. The CDR3 covers 15 residues. The germline gives CDR1 SGHDT, CDR2 YYEEEE. Written as DNA, the CDR3 is TGTGCCAGCAGCTTGGCAGGCAGGGTTGATCAGCCCCAGCATTTT. Its protein is CASSLAGRVDQPQHF.

The CDR3 region is CASSADRDTFEAFF. The CDR3, as DNA: TGTGCCAGCAGCGCCGACCGGGACACCTTTGAAGCTTTCTTT. V is TRBV9 and J is TRBJ1-1; D may be TRBD1 (6 bases). CDR1 and CDR2 from the germline V gene are SGDLS and YYNGEE. The CDR3 runs 14 residues. Trimming took 3 bases from V and 7 from J, leaving 16 bases between them.

This clone has a handful of counts. CDR3 DNA sequence: TGTGCCAGCAGCTTGGTTCTGGGGGGGGGAGATACGCAGTATTTT. It codes for CASSLVLGGGDTQYF. The chain couples TRBV5-6 to TRBJ2-3; 7 bases map to TRBD2. Germline assignment: CDR1 SGHDT and CDR2 YYEEEE. Losses at the gene ends were 0 bases for V and 5 bases for J; bases not matched to a gene: 6. The CDR3 totals 15 residues.

The chain is built from TRBV7-2 and TRBJ1-5, with TRBD1 as a possible D gene (6 bases). V lost 3 bases and J lost 6, with 12 bases in between. Germline loops: CDR1 SGHTA, CDR2 FQGNSA. The CDR3 extends over 14 amino acids. The DNA for the CDR3 is TGTGCCAGCAGCTTGGGGGGGGCGGGTCAGCCCCAGCATTTT. Protein product: CASSLGGAGQPQHF. The full variable domain, completed using reference TRBV7-2 and TRBJ1-5, is GAGVSQSPSNKVTEKGKDVELRCDPISGHTALYWYRQSLGQGLEFLIYFQGNSAPDKSGLPSDRFSAERTGGSVSTLTIQRTQQEDSAVYLCASSLGGAGQPQHFGDGTRLSIL.

J is TRBJ2-7 and V is TRBV29-1; 12 bases map to TRBD2. CDR1 is SQVTM, CDR2 ANQGSEA, per germline. The CDR3 spans 15 residues. J was trimmed by 0 bases and V by 6 bases; bases with no gene match: 6. The CDR3, as DNA: TGCAGCGTCGTACTAGCGGGGGGCTACTCCTACGAGCAGTACTTC. This sequence encodes CSVVLAGGYSYEQYF.

The V and J genes are TRBV28 and TRBJ2-7, with 9 bases lining up with TRBD1. Per germline, CDR1 MDHEN and CDR2 SYDVKM. V lost 6 bases, J lost 3 bases, and 12 bases stayed unmatched. The CDR3 extends over 16 amino acids. CDR3 coding DNA: TGTGCCAGCAGCACACCCCCGGGACAGGGCCTCTACGAGCAGTACTTC. This gives the protein CASSTPPGQGLYEQYF.

This clone was detected a few times. CDR3 region: CAISGGTTNQPQHF. CDR3 nucleotide sequence: TGTGCCATCAGTGGGGGGACAACTAATCAGCCCCAGCATTTT. The genes are TRBV10-3 and TRBJ1-5; a possible D gene is TRBD1 (6 bases). V lost 4 bases and J lost 4, with 11 bases in between. Germline assignment: CDR1 ENHRY and CDR2 SYGVKD. The CDR3 spans 14 residues.

J is TRBJ1-2 and V is TRBV6-6, with a weak D call TRBD1 (5 bases). The germline gives CDR1 MNHNY, CDR2 SVGAGI (reference sequence). The CDR3 is 14 amino acids. V lost 1 base and J lost 8, with 14 bases in between. CDR3 DNA: TGTGCCAGCAGTTACTATGGACATAACGACGGCTACACCTTC. Protein: CASSYYGHNDGYTF.

This clone was observed a few times. The chain has TRBV7-9 and TRBJ1-1; TRBD1 matches 9 bases. Germline V lookup: CDR1 SEHNR, CDR2 FQNEAQ (reference sequence). The CDR3 is made up of 16 amino acids. Trimming removed 11 bases from V and 0 bases from J; junction bases left unmatched: 13. DNA for the CDR3: TGTGCCGGGGAGGTGTTTGGGACAGGGTTGAACACTGAAGCTTTCTTT. Translation: CAGEVFGTGLNTEAFF.

In its sample, this clone was seen once. The chain is built from TRBV28 and TRBJ1-5; 11 bases map to TRBD1. The CDR3 runs to 17 residues. CDR1 is MDHEN, CDR2 SYDVKM, per germline. The V and J ends lost 5 bases and 7 bases, in that order; junction bases with no gene match: 13. The CDR3 nucleotides read TGTGCCAGCAGTCCCCGGCACGGGACAGGGGGAGGGCAGCCCCAGCATTTT. Protein product: CASSPRHGTGGGQPQHF.

The chain has TRBV6-1 and TRBJ1-5; TRBD1 matches at 10 bases. Germline trimming cut 8 bases from V and 5 bases from J; bases unmatched to any gene: 9. This CDR3 region has 15 residues. The V gene's germline CDR1 is MNHNS and CDR2 SASEGT. CDR3 amino acids: CASGQGQGVHQPQHF. The CDR3 DNA reads TGTGCCAGCGGACAAGGACAGGGGGTACATCAGCCCCAGCATTTT.

V is TRBV7-3 and J is TRBJ2-1, with TRBD1 matching over 8 bases. CDR1 is SGHTA and CDR2 is FQGTGA in the germline V gene. This CDR3 is built from 15 residues. V was pared by 4 bases and J by 2 bases, with 4 bases of the junction left unmatched. Written as DNA, the CDR3 is TGTGCCAGCAGCTCCGGACAGGGAGCCTACAATGAGCAGTTCTTC. It translates to CASSSGQGAYNEQFF.

For the CDR3, the DNA is TGCAGTGCCCTAGGGGCTGAAGCTTTCTTT. Encoded protein: CSALGAEAFF. The rearrangement joins TRBV20-1 to TRBJ1-1; the D gene is possibly TRBD1 (5 bases). The V gene lost 6 bases and the J gene lost 6 bases, with 8 bases spanning the gap. This CDR3 comprises 10 residues. Germline loops: CDR1 DFQATT, CDR2 SNEGSKA (reference sequence).

The CDR3 is CASSYKADYGYTF. In DNA form, the CDR3 reads TGTGCCAGCAGTTACAAAGCGGACTATGGCTACACCTTC. The gene calls are TRBV6-5 and TRBJ1-2; unclear D gene. Trimming took off 2 bases at V and 3 bases at J, with 7 bases between the two ends. This CDR3 region has 13 residues. The germline V gene encodes CDR1 MNHEY and CDR2 SVGAGI.

This chain joins TRBV7-2 and TRBJ2-7; 8 nucleotides agree with TRBD1. Trimming took 5 bases from V and 5 from J; bases not matched to a gene: 8. This CDR3 region has 14 residues. Germline lookup yields CDR1 SGHTA and CDR2 FQGNSA. CDR3 DNA: TGTGCCAGCAGCCAAGACAGGGGATCCCACGAGCAGTACTTC. Protein sequence: CASSQDRGSHEQYF.

The chain couples TRBV4-1 to TRBJ1-5, with no clear D. In germline, CDR1 is MGHRA, CDR2 YSYEKL. Trimming pared 3 bases from V and 0 bases from J, leaving 12 bases between. The CDR3 length is 16 residues. This CDR3 is CASSQTPGLSNQPQHF. CDR3 coding DNA: TGCGCCAGCAGCCAGACTCCGGGTCTTAGCAATCAGCCCCAGCATTTT.

This chain links TRBV23-1 with TRBJ2-2; D possibly corresponds to TRBD1 (6 bases). TRBV23-1 is an ORF, with its function uncertain. Between the trimmed V and J ends, which lost 9 bases and 1 base, there was a span of 12 bases. The length of the CDR3 is 14 residues. The CDR3 reads CARGETGNTGELFF. In DNA, the CDR3 is TGCGCCAGGGGGGAGACAGGGAACACCGGGGAGCTGTTTTTT.

This chain connects TRBV29-1 to TRBJ1-1; tentatively, D is TRBD1 (5 bases). Germline V CDR1 and CDR2: SQVTM, ANQGSEA. Deletions cut 6 bases from V and 4 bases from J, with 15 bases between. The CDR3 totals 13 residues. This CDR3 reads CSVRRGETTEAFF. The CDR3 DNA follows: TGCAGCGTCAGGAGGGGCGAAACCACTGAAGCTTTCTTT. Drawing the rest from reference TRBV29-1 and TRBJ1-1, the complete variable domain is SAVISQKPSRDICQRGTSLTIQCQVDSQVTMMFWYRQQPGQSLTLIATANQGSEATYESGFVIDKFPISRPNLTFSTLTVSNMSPEDSSIYLCSVRRGETTEAFFGQGTRLTVV.

This chain links TRBV5-1 with TRBJ1-2; 8 bases are shared with TRBD1. V shed 4 bases, J shed 5 bases, and the junction held 7 bases outside the gene matches. This CDR3 spans 14 amino acids. CDR1 and CDR2 (germline): SGHRS, YFSETQ. The CDR3 loop is CASSLQGDLYGYTF. CDR3 sequence (DNA): TGCGCCAGCAGCCTACAGGGGGATTTATATGGCTACACCTTC.